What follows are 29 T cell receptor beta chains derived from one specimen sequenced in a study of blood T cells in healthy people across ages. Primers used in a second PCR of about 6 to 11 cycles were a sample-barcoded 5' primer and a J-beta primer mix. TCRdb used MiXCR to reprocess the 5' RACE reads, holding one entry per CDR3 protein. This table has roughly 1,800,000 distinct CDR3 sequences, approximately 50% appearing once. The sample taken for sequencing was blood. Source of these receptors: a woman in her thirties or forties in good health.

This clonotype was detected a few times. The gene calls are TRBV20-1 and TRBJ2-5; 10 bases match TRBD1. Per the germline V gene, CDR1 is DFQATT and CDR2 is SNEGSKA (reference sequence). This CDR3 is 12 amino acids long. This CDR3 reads CKTGQGEETQYF. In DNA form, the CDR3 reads TGCAAGACAGGACAGGGGGAAGAGACCCAGTACTTC.

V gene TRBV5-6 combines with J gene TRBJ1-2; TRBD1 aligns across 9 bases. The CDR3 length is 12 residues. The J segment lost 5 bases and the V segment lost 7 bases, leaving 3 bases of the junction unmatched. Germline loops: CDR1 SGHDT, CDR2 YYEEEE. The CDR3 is CASVGTGYGYTF. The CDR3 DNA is TGTGCCAGCGTCGGGACAGGGTATGGCTACACCTTC.

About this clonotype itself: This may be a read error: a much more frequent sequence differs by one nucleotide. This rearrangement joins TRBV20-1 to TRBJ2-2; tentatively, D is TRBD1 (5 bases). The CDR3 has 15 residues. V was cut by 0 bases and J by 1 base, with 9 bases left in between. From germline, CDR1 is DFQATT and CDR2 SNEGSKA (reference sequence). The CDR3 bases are TGCAGTGCTAGAGAAACAGGAGTGAACACCGGGGAGCTGTTTTTT. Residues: CSARETGVNTGELFF.

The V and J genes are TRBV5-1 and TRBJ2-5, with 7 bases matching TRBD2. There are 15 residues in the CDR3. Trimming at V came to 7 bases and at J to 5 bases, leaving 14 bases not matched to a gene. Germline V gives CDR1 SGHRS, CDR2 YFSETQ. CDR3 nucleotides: TGCGCCAGCTTTTCCCCGGGGGGAACTGTGGAGACCCAGTACTTC. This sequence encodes CASFSPGGTVETQYF.

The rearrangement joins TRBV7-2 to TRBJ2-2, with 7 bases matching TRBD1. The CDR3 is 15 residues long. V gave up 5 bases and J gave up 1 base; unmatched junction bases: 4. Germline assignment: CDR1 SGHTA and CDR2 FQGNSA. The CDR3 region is CASSTGVWNTGELFF. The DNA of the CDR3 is TGTGCCAGCAGCACAGGGGTCTGGAACACCGGGGAGCTGTTTTTT.

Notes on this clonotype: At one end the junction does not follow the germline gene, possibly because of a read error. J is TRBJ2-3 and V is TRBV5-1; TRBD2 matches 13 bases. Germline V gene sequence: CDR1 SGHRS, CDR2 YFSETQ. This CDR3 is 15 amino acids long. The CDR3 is CASRWTSGSTGTQYF. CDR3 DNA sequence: TGCGCCAGCAGGTGGACTAGCGGGAGCACAGGTACGCAGTATTTT.

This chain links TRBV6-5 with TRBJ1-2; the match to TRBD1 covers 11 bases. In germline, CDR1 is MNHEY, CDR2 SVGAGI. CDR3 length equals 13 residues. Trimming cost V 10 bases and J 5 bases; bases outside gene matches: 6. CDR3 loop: CATTGTGGYGYTF. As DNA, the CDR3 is TGTGCCACCACCGGGACAGGGGGGTATGGCTACACCTTC.

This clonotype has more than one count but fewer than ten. The DNA for the CDR3 is TGTGCCAGCAACCTACTAGCGGCGGAGACCCAGTACTTC. Its protein product is CASNLLAAETQYF. J is TRBJ2-5 and V is TRBV6-2 or TRBV6-3, with 8 bases that match TRBD2. Trimming removed 7 bases from V and 5 bases from J; junction bases left unmatched: 6. Germline CDR1 and CDR2: MNHEY and SVGEGT. This CDR3 has 13 amino acids.

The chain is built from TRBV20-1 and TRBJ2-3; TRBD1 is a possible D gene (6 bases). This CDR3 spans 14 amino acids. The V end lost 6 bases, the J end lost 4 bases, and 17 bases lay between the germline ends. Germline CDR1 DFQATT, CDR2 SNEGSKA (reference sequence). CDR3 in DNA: TGCAGTGCCCTTCGTCAGGGGAAGGCAGATACGCAGTATTTT. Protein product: CSALRQGKADTQYF.

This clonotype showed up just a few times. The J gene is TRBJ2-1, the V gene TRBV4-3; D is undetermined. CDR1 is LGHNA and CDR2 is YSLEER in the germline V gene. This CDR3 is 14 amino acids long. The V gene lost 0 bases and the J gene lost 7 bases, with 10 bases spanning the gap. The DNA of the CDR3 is TGCGCCAGCAGCCAAGATAGTCACGGGAATGAGCAGTTCTTC. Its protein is CASSQDSHGNEQFF.

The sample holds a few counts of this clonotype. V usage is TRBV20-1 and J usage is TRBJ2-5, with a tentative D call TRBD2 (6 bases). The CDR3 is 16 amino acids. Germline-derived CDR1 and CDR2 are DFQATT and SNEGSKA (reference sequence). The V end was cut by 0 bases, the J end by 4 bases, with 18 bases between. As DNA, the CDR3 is TGCAGTGCTAGAGACCTATTCGGGACTGGGAGAGAGACCCAGTACTTC. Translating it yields CSARDLFGTGRETQYF.

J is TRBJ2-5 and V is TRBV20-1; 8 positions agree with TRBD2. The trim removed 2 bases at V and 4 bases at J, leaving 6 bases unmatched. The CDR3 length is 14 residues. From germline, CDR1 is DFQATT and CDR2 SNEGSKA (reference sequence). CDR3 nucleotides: TGCAGTGCTAGAAGACTAGCGAGCGGAGAGACCCAGTACTTC. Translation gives CSARRLASGETQYF.

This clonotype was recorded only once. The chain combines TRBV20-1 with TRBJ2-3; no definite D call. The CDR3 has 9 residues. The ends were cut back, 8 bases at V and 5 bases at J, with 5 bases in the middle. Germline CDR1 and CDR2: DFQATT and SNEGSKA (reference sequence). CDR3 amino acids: CSNKDTQYF. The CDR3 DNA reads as TGCAGTAACAAAGATACGCAGTATTTT.

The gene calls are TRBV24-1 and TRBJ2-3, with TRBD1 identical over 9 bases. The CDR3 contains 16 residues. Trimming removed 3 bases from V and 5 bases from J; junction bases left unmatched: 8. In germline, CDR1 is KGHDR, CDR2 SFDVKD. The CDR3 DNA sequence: TGTGCCACCAGTGATCCGGGGACAGGGTATAAAGATACGCAGTATTTT. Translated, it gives CATSDPGTGYKDTQYF.

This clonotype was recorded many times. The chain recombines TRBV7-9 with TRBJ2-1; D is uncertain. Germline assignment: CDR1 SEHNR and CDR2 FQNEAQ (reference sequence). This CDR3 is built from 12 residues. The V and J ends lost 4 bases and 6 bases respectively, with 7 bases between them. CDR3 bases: TGTGCCAGCAGCTCCCTAGGCAATGAGCAGTTCTTC. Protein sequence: CASSSLGNEQFF. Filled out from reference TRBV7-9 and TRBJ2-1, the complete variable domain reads DTGVSQNPRHKITKRGQNVTFRCDPISEHNRLYWYRQTLGQGPEFLTYFQNEAQLEKSRLLSDRFSAERPKGSFSTLEIQRTEQGDSAMYLCASSSLGNEQFFGPGTRLTVL.

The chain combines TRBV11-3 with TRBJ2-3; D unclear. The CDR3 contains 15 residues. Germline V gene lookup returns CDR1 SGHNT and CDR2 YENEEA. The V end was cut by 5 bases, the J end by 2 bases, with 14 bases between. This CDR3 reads CASSPKSTATDTQYF. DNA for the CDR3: TGTGCCAGCAGCCCCAAAAGCACAGCCACAGATACGCAGTATTTT.

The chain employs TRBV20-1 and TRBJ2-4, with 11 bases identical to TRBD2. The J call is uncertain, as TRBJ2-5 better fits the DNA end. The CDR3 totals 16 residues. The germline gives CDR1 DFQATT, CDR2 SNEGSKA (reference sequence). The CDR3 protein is CSARDGSGGAQETQYF. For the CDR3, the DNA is TGCAGTGCTAGAGATGGTAGCGGGGGGGCCCAAGAGACCCAGTACTTC.

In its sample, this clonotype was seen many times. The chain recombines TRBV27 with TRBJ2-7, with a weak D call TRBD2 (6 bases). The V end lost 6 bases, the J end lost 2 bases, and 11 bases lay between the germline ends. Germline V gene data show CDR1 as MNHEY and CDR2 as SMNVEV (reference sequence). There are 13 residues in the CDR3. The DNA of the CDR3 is TGTGCCAGCAGCCGGGGGTCCGCCTACGAGCAGTACTTC. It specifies CASSRGSAYEQYF.

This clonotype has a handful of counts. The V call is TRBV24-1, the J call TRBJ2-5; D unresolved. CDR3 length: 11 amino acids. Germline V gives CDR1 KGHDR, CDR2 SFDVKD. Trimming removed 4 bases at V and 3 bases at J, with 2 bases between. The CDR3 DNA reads TGTGCCACCAGTGAGGAAGAGACCCAGTACTTC. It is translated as CATSEEETQYF.

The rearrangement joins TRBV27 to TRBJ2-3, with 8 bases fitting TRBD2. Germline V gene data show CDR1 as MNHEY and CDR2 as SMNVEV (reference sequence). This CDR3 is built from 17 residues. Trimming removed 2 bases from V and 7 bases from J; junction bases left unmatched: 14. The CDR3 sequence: CASSLIAGTRSANTQYF. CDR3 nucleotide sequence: TGTGCCAGCAGTTTAATAGCTGGGACTAGATCGGCAAATACGCAGTATTTT.

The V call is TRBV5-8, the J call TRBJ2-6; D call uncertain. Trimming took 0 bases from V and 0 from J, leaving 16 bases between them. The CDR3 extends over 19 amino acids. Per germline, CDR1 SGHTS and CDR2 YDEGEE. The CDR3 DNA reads TGTGCCAGCAGCTTGGCCGTAGGGCGGAGCCGCTCTGGGGCCAACGTCCTGACTTTC. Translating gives CASSLAVGRSRSGANVLTF.

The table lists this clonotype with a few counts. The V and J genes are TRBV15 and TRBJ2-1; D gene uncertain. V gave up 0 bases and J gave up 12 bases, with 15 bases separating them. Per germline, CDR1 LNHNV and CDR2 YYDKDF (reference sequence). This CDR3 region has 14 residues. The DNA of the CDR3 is TGTGCCACCAGCAGAGATACCCAGTTTAAGGGGCAGTTCTTC. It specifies CATSRDTQFKGQFF.

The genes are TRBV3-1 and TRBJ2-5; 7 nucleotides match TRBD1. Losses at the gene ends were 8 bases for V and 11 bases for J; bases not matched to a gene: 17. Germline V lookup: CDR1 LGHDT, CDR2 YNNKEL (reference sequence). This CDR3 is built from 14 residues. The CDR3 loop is CASLGQTKGDEQYF. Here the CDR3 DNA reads TGTGCCAGCCTGGGACAGACGAAAGGCGATGAGCAGTACTTC.

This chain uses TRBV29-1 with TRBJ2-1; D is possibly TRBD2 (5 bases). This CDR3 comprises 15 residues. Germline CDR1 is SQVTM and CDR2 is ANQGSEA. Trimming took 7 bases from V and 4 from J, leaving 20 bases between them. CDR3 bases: TGCAGCGCCCCGCGGGTTGGAGACGTATACAATGAGCAGTTCTTC. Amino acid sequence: CSAPRVGDVYNEQFF.

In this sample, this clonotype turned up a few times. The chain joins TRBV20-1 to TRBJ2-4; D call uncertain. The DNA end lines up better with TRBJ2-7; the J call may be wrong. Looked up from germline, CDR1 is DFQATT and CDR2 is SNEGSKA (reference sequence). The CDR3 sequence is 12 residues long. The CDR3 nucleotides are TGCAGTGCTAGGGCTGACTCCCCCGAGCAGTACTTC. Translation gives CSARADSPEQYF.

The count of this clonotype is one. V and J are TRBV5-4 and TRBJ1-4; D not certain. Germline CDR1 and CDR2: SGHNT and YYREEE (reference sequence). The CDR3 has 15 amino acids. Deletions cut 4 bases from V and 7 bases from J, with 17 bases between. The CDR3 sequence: CASSLTPRNGEKLFF. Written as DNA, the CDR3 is TGTGCCAGCAGCCTGACCCCACGGAACGGTGAAAAACTGTTTTTT.

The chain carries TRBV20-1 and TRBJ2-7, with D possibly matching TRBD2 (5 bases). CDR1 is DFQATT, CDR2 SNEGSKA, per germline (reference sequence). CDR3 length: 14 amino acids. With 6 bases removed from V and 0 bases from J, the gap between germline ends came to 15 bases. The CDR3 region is CSASSMAGSYEQYF. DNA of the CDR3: TGCAGTGCCTCATCCATGGCGGGCTCCTACGAGCAGTACTTC.

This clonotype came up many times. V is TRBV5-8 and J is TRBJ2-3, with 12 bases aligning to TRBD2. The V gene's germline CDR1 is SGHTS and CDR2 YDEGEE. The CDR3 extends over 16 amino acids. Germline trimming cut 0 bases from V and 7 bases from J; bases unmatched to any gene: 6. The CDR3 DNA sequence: TGTGCCAGCAGCTTGGTTACTAGCGGGGGGACTTATACGCAGTATTTT. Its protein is CASSLVTSGGTYTQYF.

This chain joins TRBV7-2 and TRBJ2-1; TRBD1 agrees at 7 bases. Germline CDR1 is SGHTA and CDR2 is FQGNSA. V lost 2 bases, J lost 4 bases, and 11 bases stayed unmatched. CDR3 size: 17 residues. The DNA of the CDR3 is TGTGCCAGCAGCTTACTTAGTTTGGGGACAGTATACAATGAGCAGTTCTTC. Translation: CASSLLSLGTVYNEQFF.